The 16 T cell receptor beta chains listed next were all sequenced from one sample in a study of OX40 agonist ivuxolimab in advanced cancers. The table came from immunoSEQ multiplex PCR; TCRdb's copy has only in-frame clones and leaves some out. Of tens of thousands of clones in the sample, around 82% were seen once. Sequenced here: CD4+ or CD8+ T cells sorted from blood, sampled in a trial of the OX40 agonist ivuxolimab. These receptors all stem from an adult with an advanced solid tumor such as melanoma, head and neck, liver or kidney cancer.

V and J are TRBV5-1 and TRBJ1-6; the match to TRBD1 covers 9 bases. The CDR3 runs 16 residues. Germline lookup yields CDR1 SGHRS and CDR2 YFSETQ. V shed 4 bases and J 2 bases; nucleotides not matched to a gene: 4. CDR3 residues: CASSVTGGTYNSPLHF. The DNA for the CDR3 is TGCGCCAGCAGCGTGACAGGGGGGACCTATAATTCACCCCTCCACTTT.

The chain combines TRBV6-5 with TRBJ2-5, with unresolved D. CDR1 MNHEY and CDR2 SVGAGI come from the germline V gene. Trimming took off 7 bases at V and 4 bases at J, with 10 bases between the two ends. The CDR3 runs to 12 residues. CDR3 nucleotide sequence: TGTGCCAGCACTTCCCTGGGAGAGACCCAGTACTTC. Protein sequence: CASTSLGETQYF.

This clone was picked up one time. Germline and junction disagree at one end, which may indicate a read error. The CDR3 here is CTPSPTGEHRGAVF. CDR3 sequence (DNA): TGCACCCCTTCCCCCACAGGGGAACACCGGGGAGCTGTTTTT. V is TRBV29-1 and J is TRBJ2-2; the match to TRBD1 covers 7 bases. Germline V gene data show CDR1 as SQVTM and CDR2 as ANQGSEA. This CDR3 contains 14 residues.

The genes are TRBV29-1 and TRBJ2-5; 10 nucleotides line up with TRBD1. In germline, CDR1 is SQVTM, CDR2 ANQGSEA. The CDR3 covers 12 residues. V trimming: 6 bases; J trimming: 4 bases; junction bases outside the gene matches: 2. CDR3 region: CSVGTGAETQYF. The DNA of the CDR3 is TGCAGCGTGGGGACAGGGGCAGAGACCCAGTACTTC.

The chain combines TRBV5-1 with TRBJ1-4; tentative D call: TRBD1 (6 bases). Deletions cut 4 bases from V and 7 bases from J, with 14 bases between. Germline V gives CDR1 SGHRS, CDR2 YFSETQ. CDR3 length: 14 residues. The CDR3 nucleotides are TGCGCCAGCAGCCCGGGGGGCGGCAGTGAAAAACTGTTTTTT. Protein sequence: CASSPGGGSEKLFF.

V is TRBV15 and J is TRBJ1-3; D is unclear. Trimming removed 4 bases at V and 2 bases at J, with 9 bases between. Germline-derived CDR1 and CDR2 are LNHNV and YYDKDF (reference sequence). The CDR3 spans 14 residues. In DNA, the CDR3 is TGTGCCACCAGCACAGGAAATACTGGAAACACCATATATTTT. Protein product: CATSTGNTGNTIYF.

As DNA, the CDR3 is TGCGCCAGCAGCTTGGCCCAGACCTACAATGAGCAGTTCTTC. Protein product: CASSLAQTYNEQFF. The genes are TRBV5-1 and TRBJ2-1; no firm D call. With 0 bases removed from V and 2 bases from J, the gap between germline ends came to 6 bases. The V gene's germline CDR1 is SGHRS and CDR2 YFSETQ. The CDR3 spans 14 residues.

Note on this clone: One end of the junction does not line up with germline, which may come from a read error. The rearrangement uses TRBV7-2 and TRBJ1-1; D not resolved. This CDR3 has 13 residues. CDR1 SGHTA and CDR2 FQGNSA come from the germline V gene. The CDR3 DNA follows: TGTGCTAGCAGCTTAGATGTTAACACTGAAGCTTTCTTT. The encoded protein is CASSLDVNTEAFF.

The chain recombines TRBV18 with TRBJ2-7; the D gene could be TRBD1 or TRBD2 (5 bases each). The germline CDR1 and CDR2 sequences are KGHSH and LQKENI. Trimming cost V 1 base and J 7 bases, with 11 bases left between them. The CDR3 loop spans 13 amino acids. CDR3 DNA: TGTGCCAGCTCACCACATCCCGAGGGGGAGCAGTACTTC. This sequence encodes CASSPHPEGEQYF.

The CDR3 region is CASSLAALNYGYTF. The CDR3 DNA sequence: TGTGCCAGCAGCTTAGCGGCACTAAACTATGGCTACACCTTC. The rearrangement uses TRBV7-9 and TRBJ1-2; no clear D. From germline, CDR1 is SEHNR and CDR2 FQNEAQ (reference sequence). Trimming removed 0 bases from V and 2 bases from J, with 7 bases in between. The CDR3 contains 14 residues.

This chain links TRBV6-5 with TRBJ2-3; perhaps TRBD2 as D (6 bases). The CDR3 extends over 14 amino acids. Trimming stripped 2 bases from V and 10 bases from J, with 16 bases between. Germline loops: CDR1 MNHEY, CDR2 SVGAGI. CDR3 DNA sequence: TGTGCCAGCAGTTACACTTGGACTAAATCCTCGCAGTATTTT. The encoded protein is CASSYTWTKSSQYF.

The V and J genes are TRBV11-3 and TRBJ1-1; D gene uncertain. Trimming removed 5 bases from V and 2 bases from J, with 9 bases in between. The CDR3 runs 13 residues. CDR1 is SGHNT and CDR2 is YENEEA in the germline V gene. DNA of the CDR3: TGTGCCAGCAGCCTCAGTACAAACACTGAAGCTTTCTTT. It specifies CASSLSTNTEAFF.

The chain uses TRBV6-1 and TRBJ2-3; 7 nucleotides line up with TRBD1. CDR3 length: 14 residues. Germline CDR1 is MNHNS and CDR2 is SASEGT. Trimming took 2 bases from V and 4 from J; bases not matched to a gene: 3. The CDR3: CASSEPTGPDTQYF. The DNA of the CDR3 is TGTGCCAGCAGTGAACCGACAGGGCCAGATACGCAGTATTTT.

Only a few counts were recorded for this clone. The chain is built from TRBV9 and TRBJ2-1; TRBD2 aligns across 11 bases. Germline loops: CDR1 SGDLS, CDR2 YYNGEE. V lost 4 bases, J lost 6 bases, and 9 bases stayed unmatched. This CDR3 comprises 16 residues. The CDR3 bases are TGTGCCAGCAGCCCTTCCGGGACTAGCGGACTCAATGAGCAGTTCTTC. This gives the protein CASSPSGTSGLNEQFF.

This chain's CDR3 is CACPTGMGDNEQFF. The CDR3 DNA reads as TGTGCCTGTCCCACAGGGATGGGAGACAATGAGCAGTTCTTC. This chain uses TRBV30 with TRBJ2-1, with TRBD1 as a possible D gene (6 bases). Trimming took 6 bases from V and 5 from J, leaving 17 bases between them. The CDR3 is made up of 14 amino acids. The germline V gene encodes CDR1 GTSNPN and CDR2 SVGIG (reference sequence).

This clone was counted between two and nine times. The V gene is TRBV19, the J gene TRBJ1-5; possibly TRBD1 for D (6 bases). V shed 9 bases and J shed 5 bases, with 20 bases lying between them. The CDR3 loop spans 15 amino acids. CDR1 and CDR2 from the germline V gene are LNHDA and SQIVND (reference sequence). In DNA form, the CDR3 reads TGTGCCAGCCGACAGGTTTTCGGTGGAGATCAGCCCCAGCATTTT. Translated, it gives CASRQVFGGDQPQHF.